This entry lists 28 T cell receptor beta chains sequenced from one sample in a study of control samples from healthy donors and cancer patients. TCRdb's copy holds only in-frame clones and misses some; the assay was immunoSEQ multiplex PCR. The sample has some 150,000 clones, roughly 95% seen once. Specimen: blood. These receptor sequences come from a woman aged 25 to 39 in good health.

This rearrangement joins TRBV28 to TRBJ2-7; D is possibly TRBD1 (6 bases). This CDR3 spans 15 amino acids. V was trimmed by 4 bases and J by 6 bases, leaving 19 bases between them. Per germline, CDR1 MDHEN and CDR2 SYDVKM. The CDR3 loop is CASSSPGTHRSEQYF. Here the CDR3 DNA reads TGTGCCAGCAGTTCCCCCGGGACACATAGGTCCGAGCAGTACTTC.

The rearrangement uses TRBV28 and TRBJ1-2, with a tentative D call TRBD1 (5 bases). CDR1 is MDHEN, CDR2 SYDVKM, per germline. V dropped 4 bases and J dropped 6 bases, with 15 bases sitting between them. CDR3 length: 14 residues. The CDR3, as DNA: TGTGCCAGCAGTTCAGCTCCCAGGGATAATGGCTACACCTTC. Translating gives CASSSAPRDNGYTF.

CDR3 in amino acids: CAWSVGSNSNQPQHF. CDR3 coding DNA: TGTGCCTGGAGTGTGGGCAGCAATAGCAATCAGCCCCAGCATTTT. The V call is TRBV30, the J call TRBJ1-5; unclear D gene. Trimming left V 0 bases short and J 0 bases short, with 9 bases between. CDR1 GTSNPN and CDR2 SVGIG come from the germline V gene (reference sequence). CDR3 length: 15 residues.

The J gene is TRBJ1-2, the V gene TRBV10-3, with D perhaps TRBD1 (5 bases). This CDR3 contains 11 residues. The ends were cut back, 10 bases at V and 5 bases at J, with 11 bases in the middle. CDR1 ENHRY and CDR2 SYGVKD come from the germline V gene. CDR3 in amino acids: CATGSTYGYTF. The CDR3 bases are TGTGCCACAGGGTCGACATATGGCTACACCTTC.

The rearrangement uses TRBV12-3 or TRBV12-4 and TRBJ1-1; D is possibly TRBD1 (5 bases). The CDR3 sequence is 12 residues long. Trimming stripped 7 bases from V and 0 bases from J, with 6 bases between. CDR3 residues: CASTGMNTEAFF. Here the CDR3 DNA reads TGTGCCAGCACAGGGATGAACACTGAAGCTTTCTTT.

This clone was seen a few times. This chain links TRBV5-5 with TRBJ1-5, with D possibly being TRBD1 (5 bases). Germline values: CDR1 SGHKS, CDR2 YYEKEE (reference sequence). The CDR3 covers 15 residues. V shed 4 bases and J shed 4 bases, with 15 bases lying between them. As DNA, the CDR3 is TGTGCCAGCAGCGGGGTCGGGGGGAGTAATCAGCCCCAGCATTTT. Amino acids: CASSGVGGSNQPQHF.

This chain joins TRBV7-9 and TRBJ1-1; maybe TRBD1 (5 bases). The CDR3 loop spans 15 amino acids. Trimming pared 8 bases from V and 5 bases from J, leaving 21 bases between. Looked up from germline, CDR1 is SEHNR and CDR2 is FQNEAQ (reference sequence). CDR3 loop: CASSTPVGGETEAFF. The CDR3 DNA follows: TGTGCCAGCTCAACCCCGGTGGGGGGAGAAACTGAAGCTTTCTTT.

The rearrangement joins TRBV5-1 to TRBJ2-3; D may be TRBD1 or TRBD2 (6 bases each). The germline gives CDR1 SGHRS, CDR2 YFSETQ. This CDR3 contains 14 residues. Trimming removed 4 bases at V and 0 bases at J, with 9 bases between. CDR3 amino acids: CASSGGGSTDTQYF. As DNA, the CDR3 is TGCGCCAGCAGCGGAGGGGGTAGCACAGATACGCAGTATTTT.

The chain has TRBV9 and TRBJ2-7, with 9 bases matching TRBD2. J lost 5 bases, V lost 4 bases, and 4 bases had no gene match. CDR1 and CDR2 from the germline V gene are SGDLS and YYNGEE. This CDR3 has 13 amino acids. CDR3: CASSLVAGDEQYF. The CDR3, as DNA: TGTGCCAGCAGCCTTGTAGCGGGAGACGAGCAGTACTTC.

The chain joins TRBV6-2 or TRBV6-3 to TRBJ2-7, with 7 bases aligning to TRBD1. Germline values: CDR1 MNHEY, CDR2 SVGEGT. This CDR3 is 13 amino acids long. J was trimmed by 6 bases and V by 5 bases; bases with no gene match: 7. As DNA, the CDR3 is TGTGCCAGCAGTGACCCGGGACAGACCGAGCAGTACTTC. Translating gives CASSDPGQTEQYF.

The chain couples TRBV7-6 to TRBJ2-3, with 7 bases that match TRBD2. Germline-derived CDR1 and CDR2 are SGHVS and FNYEAQ. CDR3 length: 14 amino acids. Germline trimming cut 5 bases from V and 11 bases from J; bases unmatched to any gene: 13. CDR3 region: CASSARDGWGGQYF. The CDR3 DNA sequence: TGTGCCAGCAGCGCCCGGGACGGGTGGGGGGGGCAGTATTTT.

The chain employs TRBV28 and TRBJ2-5; D gene ambiguous. The CDR3 is 13 residues long. V lost 7 bases and J 0 bases, leaving 9 bases between the germline ends. CDR1 and CDR2 from the germline V gene are MDHEN and SYDVKM. The CDR3 DNA sequence: TGTGCCAGCACTGAAGGACACCAAGAGACCCAGTACTTC. Residues: CASTEGHQETQYF. Complete variable domain (other parts from reference TRBV28 and TRBJ2-5): DVKVTQSSRYLVKRTGEKVFLECVQDMDHENMFWYRQDPGLGLRLIYFSYDVKMKEKGDIPEGYSVSREKKERFSLILESASTNQTSMYLCASTEGHQETQYFGPGTRLLVL.

V usage is TRBV6-6 and J usage is TRBJ1-1; D gene uncertain. Germline assignment: CDR1 MNHNY and CDR2 SVGAGI (reference sequence). V gave up 6 bases and J gave up 2 bases, with 13 bases separating them. The CDR3 has 14 residues. The CDR3 DNA reads TGTGCCAGCAGCCGTGACATCATAAACACTGAAGCTTTCTTT. Amino acid sequence: CASSRDIINTEAFF.

In this sample, this clone turned up once. The V call is TRBV30, the J call TRBJ1-5; perhaps TRBD1 as D (5 bases). This CDR3 spans 14 amino acids. Germline CDR1 is GTSNPN and CDR2 is SVGIG (reference sequence). The V end was cut by 2 bases, the J end by 6 bases, with 14 bases between. The CDR3 DNA sequence: TGTGCCTGGAGTAGAGGCAGGGAAGTTCAGCCCCAGCATTTT. Protein: CAWSRGREVQPQHF.

This chain connects TRBV11-2 to TRBJ2-3, with TRBD2 as a possible D gene (5 bases). Germline values: CDR1 SGHAT, CDR2 FQNNGV. V dropped 0 bases and J dropped 1 base, with 17 bases sitting between them. The CDR3 covers 18 residues. CDR3 region: CASSLDLQRFWGTDTQYF. DNA for the CDR3: TGTGCCAGCAGCTTAGATCTCCAGCGGTTTTGGGGCACAGATACGCAGTATTTT.

The chain links TRBV6-5 to TRBJ1-2, with D possibly TRBD1 on 6 matching bases. Deletions cut 4 bases from V and 10 bases from J, with 22 bases between. The CDR3 consists of 15 residues. Germline loops: CDR1 MNHEY, CDR2 SVGAGI. The CDR3 sequence: CASSSLSGRGVDYTF. The CDR3 coding sequence is TGTGCCAGCAGTTCCCTCAGTGGCAGGGGTGTAGACTACACCTTC.

The V call is TRBV10-3, the J call TRBJ1-2; D might be TRBD1 (6 bases). Germline CDR1 reads ENHRY; CDR2 reads SYGVKD. The germline V and J ends were trimmed by 4 bases and 3 bases, with 15 bases remaining between them. This CDR3 is built from 15 residues. The CDR3 nucleotides are TGTGCCATCAGTGTTGTGGGGTCAGGGGACTATGGCTACACCTTC. As protein: CAISVVGSGDYGYTF.

This clone was observed once. V usage is TRBV3-1 (or the pseudogene TRBV3-2) and J usage is TRBJ1-1; D ambiguous. This CDR3 region has 15 residues. Germline-derived CDR1 and CDR2 are LGHDT and YNNKEL (reference sequence). V lost 3 bases, J lost 6 bases, and 17 bases lay in between. The CDR3 is CASSHGSRLSAEAFF. The DNA for the CDR3 is TGTGCCAGCAGCCATGGATCACGGCTCTCGGCTGAAGCTTTCTTT.

This chain uses TRBV5-8 with TRBJ1-5; TRBD1 aligns across 9 bases. Per the germline V gene, CDR1 is SGHTS and CDR2 is YDEGEE. V was pared by 4 bases and J by 4 bases, with 9 bases of the junction left unmatched. This CDR3 has 16 residues. The CDR3 DNA reads TGTGCCAGCAGCCCTGGGGGGACAGGGATGAATCAGCCCCAGCATTTT. Translated, it gives CASSPGGTGMNQPQHF.

This chain joins TRBV10-3 and TRBJ2-1, with 8 bases matching TRBD2. The CDR3 has 15 residues. The germline V gene encodes CDR1 ENHRY and CDR2 SYGVKD. After removal of 5 bases from V and 4 bases from J, the junction contained 7 bases not matched to a gene. The CDR3 DNA is TGTGCCATCAGTTCGGCGGGGGGCCGATACAATGAGCAGTTCTTC. Encoded protein: CAISSAGGRYNEQFF.

The V gene is TRBV4-2, the J gene TRBJ2-5, with D tentatively TRBD2 (7 bases). Trimming removed 0 bases at V and 5 bases at J, with 13 bases between. In germline, CDR1 is LGHNA, CDR2 YNFKEQ. There are 15 residues in the CDR3. CDR3 amino acids: CASSQDTGGGETQYF. CDR3 nucleotide sequence: TGTGCCAGCAGCCAAGACACGGGGGGCGGGGAGACCCAGTACTTC.

J is TRBJ2-7 and V is TRBV9; the match to TRBD2 covers 13 bases. The CDR3 extends over 15 amino acids. Germline V gene sequence: CDR1 SGDLS, CDR2 YYNGEE. J gave up 3 bases and V 3 bases, and 3 bases lay outside the gene matches. The CDR3 DNA is TGTGCCAGCAGCGCCGGGACTAGCGGGATCTACGAGCAGTACTTC. Translated: CASSAGTSGIYEQYF.

The chain links TRBV28 to TRBJ2-3; D possibly corresponds to TRBD1 (5 bases). Germline lookup yields CDR1 MDHEN and CDR2 SYDVKM. The CDR3 has 16 residues. Trimming shortened V by 7 bases and J by 5 bases, and 22 bases separated the two germline ends. The CDR3 here is CASIPRRRARQDTQYF. The DNA of the CDR3 is TGTGCCAGCATTCCACGACGCAGGGCCCGCCAAGATACGCAGTATTTT.

V usage is TRBV6-5 and J usage is TRBJ1-1; a possible D gene is TRBD1 (6 bases). This CDR3 region has 14 residues. Germline values: CDR1 MNHEY, CDR2 SVGAGI. Trimming took 8 bases from V and 2 from J, leaving 15 bases between them. The CDR3 here is CASGKGGINTEAFF. In DNA form, the CDR3 reads TGTGCCAGCGGAAAGGGGGGCATAAACACTGAAGCTTTCTTT.

This chain uses TRBV11-3 with TRBJ1-5; possible D gene TRBD1, 6 bases. This CDR3 is 16 amino acids long. V lost 5 bases and J 0 bases, leaving 14 bases between the germline ends. CDR1 and CDR2 (germline): SGHNT, YENEEA. CDR3 in DNA: TGTGCCAGCAGCCTTAAACGGACAGATAGCAATCAGCCCCAGCATTTT. Encoded protein: CASSLKRTDSNQPQHF. Drawing the rest from reference TRBV11-3 and TRBJ1-5, the complete variable domain is EAGVVQSPRYKIIEKKQPVAFWCNPISGHNTLYWYLQNLGQGPELLIRYENEEAVDDSQLPKDRFSAERLKGVDSTLKIQPAELGDSAVYLCASSLKRTDSNQPQHFGDGTRLSIL.

This clone has only a few counts. The chain has TRBV6-4 and TRBJ1-3; D gene uncertain. This CDR3 has 13 residues. CDR1 MRHNA and CDR2 SNTAGT come from the germline V gene. With 5 bases removed from V and 2 bases from J, the gap between germline ends came to 7 bases. In nucleotides, the CDR3 is TGTGCCAGCAGTTTGGGCCCTGGAAACACCATATATTTT. Amino acid sequence: CASSLGPGNTIYF.

The genes are TRBV21-1 and TRBJ2-3; TRBD1 was called by the table and not checked on the DNA. TRBV21-1 is reported as a pseudogene. CDR3 size: 17 residues. As DNA, the CDR3 is TGTGCCAGCAGCAAATCCCGGACACCCTCGAGCACAGATACGCAGTATTTT. This gives the protein CASSKSRTPSSTDTQYF.

The chain joins TRBV7-6 to TRBJ2-6; 7 bases are shared with TRBD1. CDR1 is SGHVS and CDR2 is FNYEAQ in the germline V gene. This CDR3 has 18 residues. After removal of 2 bases from V and 4 bases from J, the junction contained 11 bases not matched to a gene. In DNA form, the CDR3 reads TGTGCCAGCAGCTTAATACAAGGGGGCGCCCCAGGGGCCAACGTCCTGACTTTC. As protein: CASSLIQGGAPGANVLTF.